A single sample is the source of the 13 T cell receptor beta chains below, sequenced in a study of shared clonotypes between healthy human individuals. Repertoires were generated with immunoSEQ multiplex PCR, while TCRdb's copy carries only in-frame clones and drops some. The table records hundreds of thousands of clones, approximately 79% of them present only once. The specimen was memory CD4+ T cells sorted from blood. Subset indicated: CD45RA-negative fraction. These receptor sequences come from a woman in her thirties in good health.

The V gene is TRBV4-1, the J gene TRBJ2-7; the D is unclear. Trimming took off 1 base at V and 0 bases at J, with 7 bases between the two ends. Germline values: CDR1 MGHRA, CDR2 YSYEKL. This CDR3 has 14 amino acids. CDR3 protein: CASSQVPSSYEQYF. DNA for the CDR3: TGCGCCAGCAGCCAAGTACCCAGCTCCTACGAGCAGTACTTC.

The chain combines TRBV19 with TRBJ2-5; 9 bases are shared with TRBD2. The germline V gene has CDR1 LNHDA and CDR2 SQIVND (reference sequence). J lost 1 base, V lost 7 bases, and 4 bases had no gene match. The CDR3 consists of 14 residues. Here the CDR3 reads CASKVAGAQETQYF. CDR3 nucleotides: TGTGCCAGTAAGGTAGCGGGGGCCCAAGAGACCCAGTACTTC.

This clone was detected many times. This rearrangement joins TRBV7-2 to TRBJ1-5; no clear D. Between the trimmed V and J ends, which lost 0 bases and 6 bases, there was a span of 6 bases. Germline V gives CDR1 SGHTA, CDR2 FQGNSA. This CDR3 comprises 13 residues. As DNA, the CDR3 is TGTGCCAGCAGCTTAGCGCGTGTTCAGCCCCAGCATTTT. Translating it yields CASSLARVQPQHF.

CDR3 nucleotides: TGCAGCGTTATATCACCCGGGACACTCTACGAGCAGTACTTC. Its protein is CSVISPGTLYEQYF. The V gene is TRBV29-1, the J gene TRBJ2-7; D is perhaps TRBD1 (6 bases). V was pared by 5 bases and J by 3 bases, with 17 bases between. Germline CDR1 SQVTM, CDR2 ANQGSEA. There are 14 residues in the CDR3.

The CDR3 nucleotides are TGCGCCAGCAGCCAAGATAGGAGCCTAGCGGGAGGGCCGGCCTACAATGAGCAGTTCTTC. Translated: CASSQDRSLAGGPAYNEQFF. V and J are TRBV4-1 and TRBJ2-1; 12 bases are shared with TRBD2. The germline gives CDR1 MGHRA, CDR2 YSYEKL. V lost 0 bases to trimming and J lost 2 bases; unmatched junction nucleotides: 11. The CDR3 sequence is 20 residues long.

The chain recombines TRBV19 with TRBJ2-6; unclear D gene. The CDR3 runs to 17 residues. The germline V gene encodes CDR1 LNHDA and CDR2 SQIVND (reference sequence). Trimming stripped 1 base from V and 1 base from J, with 11 bases between. The DNA for the CDR3 is TGTGCCAGTAGTATAGGTGGCAGCCGGTCTGGGGCCAACGTCCTGACTTTC. This encodes CASSIGGSRSGANVLTF.

This clone appeared a single time. The junction and the germline gene differ at one end; a read error may be behind it. The genes are TRBV7-2 and TRBJ2-5; weak D call: TRBD1 (5 bases). This CDR3 has 13 residues. CDR1 is SGHTA, CDR2 FQGNSA, per germline. The DNA of the CDR3 is TGTGCCAGCAGCCCCAGGGAACAAGAGGCCCAGTACTTC. Translating gives CASSPREQEAQYF.

The chain combines TRBV18 with TRBJ2-1; D may correspond to TRBD1 or TRBD2 (5 bases each). There are 18 residues in the CDR3. Per germline, CDR1 KGHSH and CDR2 LQKENI. V was trimmed by 3 bases and J by 1 base, leaving 19 bases between them. CDR3 in DNA: TGTGCCAGCTCACCGGGGCGTCTAGCAGAAAGTTCCTACAATGAGCAGTTCTTC. It yields the protein CASSPGRLAESSYNEQFF.

The chain combines TRBV7-9 with TRBJ1-5; D not certain. The V end was cut by 2 bases, the J end by 6 bases, with 8 bases between. Looked up from germline, CDR1 is SEHNR and CDR2 is FQNEAQ (reference sequence). The CDR3 runs to 13 residues. The CDR3, as DNA: TGTGCCAGCAGCTTATCCGAGGGTCAGCCCCAGCATTTT. It codes for CASSLSEGQPQHF.

This chain joins TRBV2 and TRBJ1-4; D gene ambiguous. V was pared by 1 base and J by 0 bases, with 6 bases between. In germline, CDR1 is SNHLY, CDR2 FYNNEI. This CDR3 is 15 amino acids long. The CDR3 DNA is TGTGCCAGCAGTGAAGTGAGGGCAACTAATGAAAAACTGTTTTTT. Its protein is CASSEVRATNEKLFF.

Details on this clone: At the DNA level, this CDR3 is encoded by other sequences in the same sample as well. This chain joins TRBV29-1 and TRBJ1-4, with a possible D match to TRBD1 (6 bases). The CDR3 runs 12 residues. With 5 bases removed from V and 7 bases from J, the gap between germline ends came to 11 bases. Looked up from germline, CDR1 is SQVTM and CDR2 is ANQGSEA. DNA for the CDR3: TGCAGCGTTCAGGGGCCGGGTGAAAAACTGTTTTTT. Protein: CSVQGPGEKLFF.

This rearrangement joins TRBV5-5 to TRBJ2-7; the match to TRBD1 covers 10 bases. This CDR3 is 16 amino acids long. The germline gives CDR1 SGHKS, CDR2 YYEKEE (reference sequence). Trimming cost V 0 bases and J 7 bases; bases outside gene matches: 10. Here the CDR3 reads CASSLGFDRGLEEQYF. The CDR3 region has the DNA TGTGCCAGCAGCTTGGGGTTCGACAGGGGGCTGGAGGAGCAGTACTTC.

Comment on this clone: In the same sample, other DNA sequences code for this CDR3. The rearrangement joins TRBV6-1 to TRBJ1-1, with D unresolved. The CDR3 totals 14 residues. Per the germline V gene, CDR1 is MNHNS and CDR2 is SASEGT. Trimming stripped 3 bases from V and 5 bases from J, with 13 bases between. The CDR3 sequence is CASSETGAVTEAFF. The CDR3, as DNA: TGTGCCAGCAGTGAGACGGGCGCAGTAACTGAAGCTTTCTTT.